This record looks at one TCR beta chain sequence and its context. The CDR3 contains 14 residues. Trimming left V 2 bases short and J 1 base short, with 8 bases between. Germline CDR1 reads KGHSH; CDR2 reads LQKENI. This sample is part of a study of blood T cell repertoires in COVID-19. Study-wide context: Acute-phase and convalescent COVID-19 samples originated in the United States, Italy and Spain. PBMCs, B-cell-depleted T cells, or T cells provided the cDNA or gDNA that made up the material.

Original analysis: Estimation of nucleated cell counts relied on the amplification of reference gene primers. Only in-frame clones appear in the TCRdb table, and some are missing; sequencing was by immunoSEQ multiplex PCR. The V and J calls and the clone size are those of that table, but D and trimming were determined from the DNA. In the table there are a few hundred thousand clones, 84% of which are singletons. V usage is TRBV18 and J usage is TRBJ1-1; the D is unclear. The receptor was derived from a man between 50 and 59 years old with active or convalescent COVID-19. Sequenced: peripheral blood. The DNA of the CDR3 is TGTGCCAGCTCACCAGTGACACCGAACACTGAAGCTTTCTTT. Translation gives CASSPVTPNTEAFF.